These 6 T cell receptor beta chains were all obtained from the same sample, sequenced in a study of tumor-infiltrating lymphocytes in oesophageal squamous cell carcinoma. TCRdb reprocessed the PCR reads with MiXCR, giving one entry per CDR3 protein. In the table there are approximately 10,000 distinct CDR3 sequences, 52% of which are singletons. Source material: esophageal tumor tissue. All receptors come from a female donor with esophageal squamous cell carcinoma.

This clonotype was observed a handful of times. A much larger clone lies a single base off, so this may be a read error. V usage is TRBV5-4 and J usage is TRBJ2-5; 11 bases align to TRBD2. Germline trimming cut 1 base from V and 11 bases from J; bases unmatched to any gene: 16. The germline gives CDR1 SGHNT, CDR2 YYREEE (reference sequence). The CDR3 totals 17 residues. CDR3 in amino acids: CASSLWASGRFDNEQYF. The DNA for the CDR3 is TGTGCCAGCAGCTTGTGGGCTAGCGGGAGGTTCGACAATGAGCAGTACTTC.

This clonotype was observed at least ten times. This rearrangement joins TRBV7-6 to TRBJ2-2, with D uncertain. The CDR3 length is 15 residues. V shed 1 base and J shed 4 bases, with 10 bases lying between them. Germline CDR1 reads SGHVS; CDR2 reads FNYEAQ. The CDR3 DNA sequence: TGTGCCAGCAGCTTAGGGCAGTTCAGCACCGGGGAGCTGTTTTTT. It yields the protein CASSLGQFSTGELFF.

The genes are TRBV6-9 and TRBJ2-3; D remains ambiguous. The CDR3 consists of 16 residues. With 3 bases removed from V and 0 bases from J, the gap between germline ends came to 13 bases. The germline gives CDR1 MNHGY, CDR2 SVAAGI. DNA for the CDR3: TGTGCCAGCAGTTACCCTTACTGCACTAGCACAGATACGCAGTATTTT. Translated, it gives CASSYPYCTSTDTQYF.

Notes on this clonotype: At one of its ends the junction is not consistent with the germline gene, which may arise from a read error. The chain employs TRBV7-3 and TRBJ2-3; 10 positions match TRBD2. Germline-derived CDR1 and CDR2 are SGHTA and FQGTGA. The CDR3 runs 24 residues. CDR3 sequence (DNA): TGTGCCAGCAGCCAAGCGGGACTAGCGATTCGCTTCTCGTTGGTGGTAAGTCCCCACCGGCGGGAGTTCTTC. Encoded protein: CASSQAGLAIRFSLVVSPHRREFF.

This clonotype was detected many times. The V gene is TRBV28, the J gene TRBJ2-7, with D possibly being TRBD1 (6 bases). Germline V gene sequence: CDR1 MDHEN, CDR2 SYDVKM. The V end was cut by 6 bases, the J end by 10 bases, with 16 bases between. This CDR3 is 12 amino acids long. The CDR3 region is CASRATTGTQYF. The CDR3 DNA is TGTGCCAGCAGGGCTACAACAGGGACACAGTACTTC.

The CDR3 loop is CASSPGSGGNEQFF. In nucleotides, the CDR3 is TGTGCCAGCAGCCCGGGGTCCGGGGGCAATGAGCAGTTCTTC. The chain recombines TRBV12-3 or TRBV12-4 with TRBJ2-7; TRBD2 might be the D (6 bases). The DNA end is a closer match to TRBJ2-1, so the J assignment may be wrong. The CDR3 loop spans 14 amino acids.